Described below is a single TCR beta chain sequence and its context. What it recognizes is unknown. The entry originates in a study of CXCR3-negative and CXCR3-positive naive CD8 T cells. Study-wide results and limits: More hydrophobic TRB CDR3s occurred in CXCR3-positive than in CXCR3-negative naive cells.

TRB cDNA libraries were made by UMI-labeled 5' RACE. Using the 5' RACE reads, TCRdb records one entry per CDR3 protein without DNA. This specimen shows roughly 80,000 distinct CDR3 sequences; the ten leading clones hold roughly 0.59%. The germline V gene has CDR1 MNHEY and CDR2 SVGAGI. The CDR3 sequence is 17 residues long. The sequenced sample was naive CXCR3+ CD8+ T cells from blood. As to subset: CD45RO-CCR7+CD27+CD95- naive CD8+ T cells expressing CXCR3 (TNR3+). This receptor was taken from a human donor in good health. Some clones in this sample may be carry-over from other donors' samples. The chain uses TRBV6-5 and TRBJ2-3; TCRdb selects TRBD1, and the lack of DNA leaves this call unchecked. The CDR3 protein is CASTPRGRGPRTDTQYF.